The rows below give T cell receptor beta chains drawn from one sample of a study of T cells in Graves' hyperthyroidism and ophthalmopathy. TCRdb redid the calling of the multiplex PCR reads with MiXCR, one entry per CDR3 protein. The sample includes 400,000 to 500,000 distinct CDR3 sequences, approximately 14% seen only once; the top ten take less than 20%. The sequenced sample consisted of blood. These receptors all stem from a woman between 18 and 29 years old with Graves' hyperthyroidism. The CDR3 runs from the conserved cysteine through the conserved F or W. D genes are given only for firm matches. Clone size is stated in some rows and not others, as once, few, many or a class when expanded.

J	size	D	V	CDR3	DNA
TRBJ2-2	many	TRBD1	TRBV7-9	CASSSRDRVTGELFF	TGTGCCAGCAGCTCCAGGGACAGGGTAACCGGGGAGCTGTTTTTT
TRBJ2-3	.	TRBD2	TRBV5-1	CASSLDSLAGGMNTQYF	TGCGCCAGCAGCTTGGACTCACTAGCGGGAGGAATGAATACGCAGTATTTT
TRBJ1-6	many	.	TRBV4-1	CASSPQGSNSPLHF	TGCGCCAGCAGCCCACAGGGATCTAATTCACCCCTCCACTTT
TRBJ1-1	many	.	TRBV28	CASSPRIQGRTEAFF	TGTGCCAGCAGTCCGAGAATTCAGGGTCGGACTGAAGCTTTCTTT
TRBJ2-2	many	.	TRBV3-1	CASSLRDITGELFF	TGTGCCAGCAGCCTCCGGGACATTACCGGGGAGCTGTTTTTT
TRBJ2-1	few	.	TRBV19	CASSIGTAEYEQFF	TGTGCCAGTAGTATAGGTACAGCGGAGTATGAGCAGTTCTTC
TRBJ2-3	many	TRBD2	TRBV6-1	CASSFIGTSGDTQYF	TGTGCCAGCAGTTTTATTGGGACTAGCGGAGATACGCAGTATTTT
TRBJ2-1	few	TRBD2	TRBV12-3/TRBV12-4	CASSRGASGRSNEQFF	TGTGCCAGCAGCCGGGGAGCTAGCGGGAGGAGCAATGAGCAGTTCTTC
TRBJ2-1	many	TRBD2	TRBV5-4	CASSLDGGGPGNNEQFF	TGTGCCAGCAGCTTGGACGGGGGAGGGCCTGGAAACAATGAGCAGTTCTTC
TRBJ2-4	many	TRBD2	TRBV2	CASYGLADLAKNIQYF	TGTGCCAGCTACGGACTAGCGGACCTAGCCAAAAACATTCAGTACTTC
TRBJ1-2	many	TRBD1	TRBV6-1	CASKDRGGGYTF	TGTGCCAGCAAGGACAGGGGTGGAGGCTACACCTTC
TRBJ2-1	many	TRBD2	TRBV3-1	CASSHPNSGRYNEQFF	TGTGCCAGCAGCCACCCTAATAGCGGGCGATACAATGAGCAGTTCTTC
TRBJ2-1	many	.	TRBV2	CASRRVESYNEQFF	TGTGCCAGCAGGAGGGTAGAGTCCTACAATGAGCAGTTCTTC
TRBJ1-2	many	.	TRBV2	CASIPNTGGGGYTF	TGTGCCAGCATCCCTAACACAGGAGGTGGTGGCTACACCTTC
TRBJ1-3	.	.	TRBV11-3	CASRAWDGNTIYF	TGTGCCAGCAGGGCGTGGGATGGAAACACCATATATTTT
TRBJ1-2	few	.	TRBV29-1	CSVTDNYGYTF	TGCAGCGTGACCGATAACTATGGCTACACCTTC
TRBJ2-5	many	.	TRBV11-2	CASSLDSQFVETQYF	TGTGCCAGCAGCTTAGATAGTCAGTTTGTTGAGACCCAGTACTTC
TRBJ1-3	.	.	TRBV9	CASSAPRGRLSGNTIYF	TGTGCCAGCAGCGCCCCCAGGGGACGTCTCTCTGGAAACACCATATATTTT
TRBJ2-7	.	.	TRBV11-2	CASSLDGTWAGEQYF	TGTGCCAGCAGCTTAGATGGAACCTGGGCGGGCGAGCAGTACTTC
TRBJ2-3	many	TRBD1	TRBV29-1	CSVPGQGNTDTQYF	TGCAGCGTGCCGGGACAGGGGAACACAGATACGCAGTATTTT
TRBJ2-1	many	.	TRBV19	CASSIGRGYNEQFF	TGTGCCAGTAGTATAGGGCGGGGATACAATGAGCAGTTCTTC
TRBJ1-2	.	.	TRBV27	CASRTDSVYGYTF	TGTGCCAGCAGAACGGACAGTGTTTACGGCTACACCTTC
TRBJ2-1	few	.	TRBV6-1	CASKRAYNEQLF	TGTGCCAGCAAACGGGCGTACAATGAGCAGCTCTTC
TRBJ1-2	many	.	TRBV15	CATSKTEANYGYTF	TGTGCCACCAGCAAAACAGAAGCTAACTATGGCTACACCTTC
TRBJ2-4	many	.	TRBV2	CASLWRTSGGKNIQYF	TGTGCCAGCCTTTGGCGGACTTCTGGGGGCAAAAACATTCAGTACTTC
TRBJ2-2	many	.	TRBV9	CASSVGQATGTGELFF	TGTGCCAGCAGCGTAGGACAAGCGACGGGCACCGGGGAGCTGTTTTTT
TRBJ2-7	many	.	TRBV12-3/TRBV12-4	CASTPGVRSQSHYEQYF	TGTGCCAGCACCCCTGGCGTGAGGTCCCAGAGCCACTACGAGCAGTACTTC
TRBJ2-3	many	TRBD2	TRBV2	CASTLTSGTSTDTQYF	TGTGCCAGCACCTTGACTAGCGGGACTAGCACAGATACGCAGTATTTT
TRBJ1-5	.	.	TRBV24-1	CATSEVGANQPQHF	TGTGCCACCAGTGAGGTAGGGGCAAATCAGCCCCAGCATTTT
TRBJ1-6	.	.	TRBV14	CASSQDLGSPLHF	TGTGCCAGCAGCCAAGATTTGGGTTCACCCCTCCACTTT
TRBJ1-1	many	TRBD1	TRBV7-9	CASSWDSMNTEAFF	TGTGCCAGCAGCTGGGACAGCATGAACACTGAAGCTTTCTTT
TRBJ2-2	many	TRBD1	TRBV24-1	CATSDLDRAVGELFF	TGTGCCACCAGTGACCTCGACAGGGCGGTCGGGGAGCTGTTTTTT
TRBJ2-1	.	TRBD2	TRBV3-1	CASSQKGLAAGDEQFF	TGTGCCAGCAGCCAAAAGGGACTAGCGGCCGGAGATGAGCAGTTCTTC
TRBJ1-1	many	.	TRBV11-3	CASSLRTAMSEAFF	TGTGCCAGCAGCCTCCGGACAGCAATGTCTGAAGCTTTCTTT
TRBJ2-1	.	.	TRBV5-1	CASSRTDRLSYNEQFF	TGCGCCAGCAGTCGGACAGACCGTTTATCCTACAATGAGCAGTTCTTC
TRBJ1-2	.	TRBD1	TRBV9	CASSDQGATWDRGDYGYTF	TGTGCCAGCAGCGATCAAGGGGCTACTTGGGACAGGGGGGACTATGGCTACACCTTC
TRBJ2-1	many	TRBD2	TRBV7-9	CASSLASGAASYNEQFF	TGTGCCAGCAGCTTAGCGAGCGGGGCGGCCTCCTACAATGAGCAGTTCTTC
TRBJ1-2	many	.	TRBV7-8	CASSPLGGLNYGYTF	TGTGCCAGCAGCCCGCTTGGGGGGCTTAACTATGGCTACACCTTC
TRBJ2-2	many	TRBD2	TRBV20-1	CSANPAGGPNTGELFF	TGCAGTGCTAACCCAGCGGGAGGACCTAACACCGGGGAGCTGTTTTTT
TRBJ2-3	many	.	TRBV2	CASMARRSIASDTQYF	TGTGCCAGCATGGCCCGTAGGTCTATAGCGTCAGATACGCAGTATTTT
TRBJ2-1	many	TRBD2	TRBV12-3/TRBV12-4	CASSQIAGIYNEQFF	TGTGCCAGCAGTCAGATAGCGGGGATCTACAATGAGCAGTTCTTC
TRBJ1-2	many	.	TRBV2	CASREGGLTTYGYTF	TGTGCCAGCAGGGAAGGGGGGCTGACTACCTATGGCTACACCTTC
TRBJ1-2	few	.	TRBV5-1	CASSFDSYGYTF	TGCGCCAGCAGCTTCGACAGCTATGGCTACACCTTC
TRBJ2-1	.	TRBD2	TRBV12-5	CASGFQLAGGPGGSYNEQSF	TGTGCTAGTGGTTTCCAGCTAGCGGGAGGGCCTGGGGGCAGTTACAATGAGCAGTCCTTC
TRBJ1-2	.	.	TRBV5-1	CASSLDDRNNYGYTF	TGCGCCAGCAGCTTGGACGACAGGAACAACTATGGCTACACCTTC
TRBJ2-1	few	.	TRBV10-2	CASSAQAYNEQFF	TGCGCCAGCAGTGCGCAGGCCTACAATGAGCAGTTCTTC
TRBJ2-1	many	TRBD1	TRBV12-3/TRBV12-4	CASSLETGSNEQFF	TGTGCCAGCAGTTTAGAGACAGGGAGCAATGAGCAGTTCTTC
TRBJ2-7	.	.	TRBV15	CATSRVGSAYEQYF	TGTGCCACCAGCAGAGTAGGTTCCGCCTACGAGCAGTACTTC
TRBJ1-5	.	TRBD1	TRBV7-2	CASSLEGLTGSNQPQHF	TGTGCCAGCAGCTTAGAAGGATTGACAGGGAGCAATCAGCCCCAGCATTTT
TRBJ1-1	many	.	TRBV10-3	CAISALSPRDTEAFF	TGTGCCATCTCAGCCCTTAGTCCTAGGGACACTGAAGCTTTCTTT
TRBJ2-2	many	TRBD1	TRBV30	CACPTGAMNTGELFF	TGTGCCTGCCCCACAGGGGCCATGAACACCGGGGAGCTGTTTTTT
TRBJ2-1	many	.	TRBV7-2	CASSLSRVEQFF	TGTGCCAGCAGCTTGAGCAGGGTTGAGCAGTTCTTC
TRBJ1-5	few	TRBD1	TRBV19	CASKGRTGGQPQHF	TGTGCCAGTAAGGGACGGACAGGGGGTCAGCCCCAGCATTTT
TRBJ2-1	.	TRBD2	TRBV3-1	CASSQANLGLAGGGAYNEQFF	TGTGCCAGCAGCCAAGCGAATCTAGGGCTAGCGGGAGGTGGGGCCTACAATGAGCAGTTCTTC
TRBJ2-5	many	.	TRBV11-3	CASTPGRSWETQYF	TGTGCCAGCACCCCAGGACGGTCCTGGGAGACCCAGTACTTC
TRBJ2-1	many	.	TRBV10-2	CASTPTRNNEQFF	TGCGCCAGCACGCCCACAAGGAACAATGAGCAGTTCTTC
TRBJ2-3	many	.	TRBV29-1	CSVEESRSSNTQYF	TGCAGCGTTGAGGAAAGCAGGTCCTCGAATACGCAGTATTTT
TRBJ1-2	.	TRBD1	TRBV30	CACTGEVYGYTF	TGTGCCTGTACAGGGGAGGTCTATGGCTACACCTTC
TRBJ2-3	many	.	TRBV7-3	CASSLYIGSTQDTQYF	TGTGCCAGCAGCTTATACATCGGGAGTACACAAGATACGCAGTATTTT